One T cell receptor (beta chain) is described in this entry. Sequenced by immunoSEQ multiplex PCR; TCRdb stores in-frame clones only, minus some. The table includes 40,000 or so clones, roughly four fifths detected once. This record comes from a study of graft-versus-host responses after intestinal transplantation. Looking at the study overall: Induction with anti-thymocyte globulin, then tacrolimus and steroids for roughly 3 years, was given to all recipients.

The CDR3 runs 17 residues. Germline lookup yields CDR1 LNHDA and CDR2 SQIVND (reference sequence). V was trimmed by 2 bases and J by 1 base, leaving 16 bases between them. The rearrangement links TRBV19 to TRBJ2-3; a possible D gene is TRBD1 (6 bases). This receptor was obtained from a human patient who received an intestinal transplant, so some T cells may come from the graft donor. Sequencing used PBMCs, obtained 1070 days after transplant. The CDR3 DNA reads TGTGCCAGTAGTATACCTTTCAGGGGTGGGCGCACAGATACGCAGTATTTT. Translated: CASSIPFRGGRTDTQYF.